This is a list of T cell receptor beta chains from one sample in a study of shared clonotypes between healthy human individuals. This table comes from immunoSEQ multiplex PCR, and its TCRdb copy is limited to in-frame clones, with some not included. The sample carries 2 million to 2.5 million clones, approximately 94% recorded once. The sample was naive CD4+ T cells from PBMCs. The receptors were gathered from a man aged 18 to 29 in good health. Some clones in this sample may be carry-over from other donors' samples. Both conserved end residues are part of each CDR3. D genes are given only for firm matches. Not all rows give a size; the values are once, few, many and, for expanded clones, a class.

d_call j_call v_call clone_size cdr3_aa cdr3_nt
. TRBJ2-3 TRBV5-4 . CASSLADTQYF TGTGCCAGCAGCTTGGCCGATACGCAGTATTTT
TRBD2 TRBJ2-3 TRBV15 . CATSRGTTSAYPDTQYF TGTGCCACCAGCAGAGGGACGACTAGCGCTTATCCAGATACGCAGTATTTT
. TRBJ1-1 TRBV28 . CASCLGPAFTEAFF TGTGCCAGTTGCTTAGGACCCGCATTCACTGAAGCTTTCTTT
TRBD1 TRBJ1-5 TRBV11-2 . CASSLGTGQDSNQPQHF TGTGCCAGCAGCTTAGGGACCGGACAGGATAGCAATCAGCCCCAGCATTTT
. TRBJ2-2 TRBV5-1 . CASSLTPGSNTGELFF TGCGCCAGCAGCTTAACCCCCGGCAGTAACACCGGGGAGCTGTTTTTT
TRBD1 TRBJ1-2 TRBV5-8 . CASTHDRATHYGYTF TGTGCCAGCACTCACGACAGGGCCACTCACTATGGCTACACCTTC
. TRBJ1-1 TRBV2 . CASNLDKNTEAFF TGTGCCAGCAATTTGGACAAGAACACTGAAGCTTTCTTT
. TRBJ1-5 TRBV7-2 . CASSPSGANQPQHF TGTGCCAGCAGCCCTAGTGGAGCAAATCAGCCCCAGCATTTT
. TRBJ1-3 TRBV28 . CASSSPGRVDTIYF TGTGCCAGCAGTTCTCCGGGTAGGGTAGACACCATATATTTT
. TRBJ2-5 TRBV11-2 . CASSLGLQETQYF TGTGCCAGCAGCTTAGGTTTGCAAGAGACCCAGTACTTC
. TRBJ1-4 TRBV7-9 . CASSPWTTTNEKLFF TGTGCCAGCAGCCCATGGACCACCACTAATGAAAAACTGTTTTTT
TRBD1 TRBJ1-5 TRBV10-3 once CAISEGWATGKGNWHQPQHF TGTGCCATCAGTGAGGGTTGGGCGACAGGGAAGGGGAATTGGCATCAGCCCCAGCATTTT
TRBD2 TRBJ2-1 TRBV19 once CASTGLAGGNSYNEQFF TGTGCCAGTACCGGACTAGCGGGGGGTAACTCCTACAATGAGCAGTTCTTC
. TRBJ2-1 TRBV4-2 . CASSTDSAGHNNEQFF TGTGCCAGCAGCACCGATTCGGCGGGACACAACAATGAGCAGTTCTTC
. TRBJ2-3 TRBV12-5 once CASGSLGTDTQYF TGTGCTAGTGGTTCCCTAGGGACAGATACGCAGTATTTT